This T cell receptor beta chain was captured in a study of blood T cells in healthy people across ages. This clonotype appeared many times. Its antigen remains unidentified. Study-wide findings and caveats: Higher naive T cell percentage went strongly together with higher TCR beta diversity. Observed TCR beta diversity per million T cells went down as age went up. This fall followed a roughly linear course with age.

A second roughly 7 to 11 cycle PCR used barcoded and J-beta primers. Each cDNA molecule, via a template-switch adaptor with 12 random nucleotides, was tagged. Each CDR3 protein gets one entry after TCRdb re-called the 5' RACE reads with MiXCR. The profile shows roughly 680,000 distinct CDR3 sequences, more than 45% of them singletons. Trimming at V came to 6 bases and at J to 7 bases, leaving 11 bases not matched to a gene. CDR1 and CDR2 from the germline V gene are SQVTM and ANQGSEA. This CDR3 region has 14 residues. The sequencing sample was made of blood. The TCR sequence derives from a woman older than 75 in good health. V is TRBV29-1 and J is TRBJ1-1; 10 bases fit TRBD1. DNA for the CDR3: TGCAGCGTCCAAAGACAGGGGGCAACGTATGAAGCTTTCTTT. Its protein product is CSVQRQGATYEAFF.